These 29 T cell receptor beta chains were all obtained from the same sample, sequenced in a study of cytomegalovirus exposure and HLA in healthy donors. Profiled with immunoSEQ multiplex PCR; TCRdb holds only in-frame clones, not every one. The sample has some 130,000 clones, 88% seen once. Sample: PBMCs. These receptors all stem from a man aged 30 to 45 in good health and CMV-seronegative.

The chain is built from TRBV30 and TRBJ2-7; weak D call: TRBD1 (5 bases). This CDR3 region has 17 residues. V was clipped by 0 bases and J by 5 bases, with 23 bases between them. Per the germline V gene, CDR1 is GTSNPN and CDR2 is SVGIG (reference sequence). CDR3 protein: CAWSVLFSQGRHDEQYF. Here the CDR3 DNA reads TGTGCCTGGAGTGTACTATTCTCGCAGGGTAGGCATGACGAGCAGTACTTC. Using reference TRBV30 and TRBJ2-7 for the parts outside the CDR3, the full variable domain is SQTIHQWPATLVQPVGSPLSLECTVEGTSNPNLYWYRQAAGRGLQLLFYSVGIGQISSEVPQNLSASRPQDRQFILSSKKLLLSDSGFYLCAWSVLFSQGRHDEQYFGPGTRLTVT.

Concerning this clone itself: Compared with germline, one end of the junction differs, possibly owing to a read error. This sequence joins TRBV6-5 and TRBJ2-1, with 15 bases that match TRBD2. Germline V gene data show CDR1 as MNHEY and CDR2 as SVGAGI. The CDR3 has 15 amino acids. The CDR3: CASKGLAGGYSEQFF. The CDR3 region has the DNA TGTGCCAGCAAGGGACTAGCGGGAGGTTACAGTGAGCAGTTCTTC.

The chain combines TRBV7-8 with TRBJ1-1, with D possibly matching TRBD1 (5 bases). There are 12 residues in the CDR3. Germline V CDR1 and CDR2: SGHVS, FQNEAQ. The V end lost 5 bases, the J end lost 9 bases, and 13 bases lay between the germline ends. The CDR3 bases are TGTGCCAGCAGCCTTCGACAGTCACAAGCTTTCTTT. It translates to CASSLRQSQAFF.

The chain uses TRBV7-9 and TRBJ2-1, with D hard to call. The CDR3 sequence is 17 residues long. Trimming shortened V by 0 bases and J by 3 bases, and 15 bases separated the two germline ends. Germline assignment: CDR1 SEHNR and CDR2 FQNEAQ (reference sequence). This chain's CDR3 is CASSLAFGQIHYNEQFF. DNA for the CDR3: TGTGCCAGCAGCTTAGCGTTTGGGCAGATTCACTACAATGAGCAGTTCTTC. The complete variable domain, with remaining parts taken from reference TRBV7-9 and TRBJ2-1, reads DTGVSQNPRHKITKRGQNVTFRCDPISEHNRLYWYRQTLGQGPEFLTYFQNEAQLEKSRLLSDRFSAERPKGSFSTLEIQRTEQGDSAMYLCASSLAFGQIHYNEQFFGPGTRLTVL.

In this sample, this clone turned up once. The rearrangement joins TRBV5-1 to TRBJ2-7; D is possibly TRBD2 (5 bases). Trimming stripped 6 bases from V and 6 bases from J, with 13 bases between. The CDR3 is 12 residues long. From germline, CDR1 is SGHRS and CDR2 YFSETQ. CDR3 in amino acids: CASNSGNGEQYF. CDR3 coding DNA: TGCGCCAGCAACTCGGGGAACGGCGAGCAGTACTTC.

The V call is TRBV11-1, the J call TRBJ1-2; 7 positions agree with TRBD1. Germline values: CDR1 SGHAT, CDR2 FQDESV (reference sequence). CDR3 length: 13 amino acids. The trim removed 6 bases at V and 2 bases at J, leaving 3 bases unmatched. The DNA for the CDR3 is TGTGCCAGCAGACGGGGACAGAACTATGGCTACACCTTC. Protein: CASRRGQNYGYTF.

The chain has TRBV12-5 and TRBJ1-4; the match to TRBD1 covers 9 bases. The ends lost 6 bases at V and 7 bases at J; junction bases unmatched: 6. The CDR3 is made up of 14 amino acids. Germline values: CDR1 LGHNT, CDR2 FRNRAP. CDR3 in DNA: TGTGCTAGTGGCACGGGACAGGGTGGTGAAAAACTGTTTTTT. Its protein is CASGTGQGGEKLFF.

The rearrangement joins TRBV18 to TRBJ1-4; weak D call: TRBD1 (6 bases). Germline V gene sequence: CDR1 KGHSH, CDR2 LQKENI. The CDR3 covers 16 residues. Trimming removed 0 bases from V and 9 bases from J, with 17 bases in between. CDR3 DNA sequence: TGTGCCAGCTCACCACCCCCGGGGGGCGGTAGGAAAAAACTGTTTTTT. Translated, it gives CASSPPPGGGRKKLFF. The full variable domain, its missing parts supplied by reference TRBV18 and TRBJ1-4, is NAGVMQNPRHLVRRRGQEARLRCSPMKGHSHVYWYRQLPEEGLKFMVYLQKENIIDESGMPKERFSAEFPKEGPSILRIQQVVRGDSAAYFCASSPPPGGGRKKLFFGSGTQLSVL.

The CDR3 loop is CAISESVNYGYTF. In nucleotides, the CDR3 is TGTGCCATCAGTGAGTCCGTTAACTATGGCTACACCTTC. The chain recombines TRBV10-3 with TRBJ1-2; D is unclear. V was trimmed by 0 bases and J by 1 base, leaving 3 bases between them. This CDR3 contains 13 residues. Per germline, CDR1 ENHRY and CDR2 SYGVKD.

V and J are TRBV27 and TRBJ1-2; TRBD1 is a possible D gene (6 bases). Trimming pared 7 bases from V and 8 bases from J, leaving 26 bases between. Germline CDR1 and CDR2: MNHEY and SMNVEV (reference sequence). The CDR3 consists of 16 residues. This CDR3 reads CASKGGAAGELSGYTF. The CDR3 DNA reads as TGTGCCAGCAAAGGGGGGGCCGCAGGGGAATTGAGCGGCTACACCTTC.

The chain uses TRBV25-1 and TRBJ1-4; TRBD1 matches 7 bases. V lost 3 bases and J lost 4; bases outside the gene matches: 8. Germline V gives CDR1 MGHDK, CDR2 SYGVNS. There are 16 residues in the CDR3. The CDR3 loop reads CASSDRYRDSNEKLFF. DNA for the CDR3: TGTGCCAGCAGTGATAGATACCGGGACAGTAATGAAAAACTGTTTTTT.

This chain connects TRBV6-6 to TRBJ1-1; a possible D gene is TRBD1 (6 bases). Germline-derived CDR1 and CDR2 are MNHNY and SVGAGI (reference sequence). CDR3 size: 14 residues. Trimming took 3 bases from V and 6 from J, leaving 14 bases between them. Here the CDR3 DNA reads TGTGCCAGCAGTTATTCCACAGGGTTGCCTGAAGCTTTCTTT. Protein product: CASSYSTGLPEAFF.

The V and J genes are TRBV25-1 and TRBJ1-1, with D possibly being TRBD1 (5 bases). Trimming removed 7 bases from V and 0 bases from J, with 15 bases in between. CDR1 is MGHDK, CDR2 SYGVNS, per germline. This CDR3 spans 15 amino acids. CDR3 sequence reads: CASTSRLGLNTEAFF. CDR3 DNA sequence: TGTGCCAGCACCTCCCGCCTGGGGCTGAACACTGAAGCTTTCTTT. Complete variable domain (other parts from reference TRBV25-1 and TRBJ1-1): EADIYQTPRYLVIGTGKKITLECSQTMGHDKMYWYQQDPGMELHLIHYSYGVNSTEKGDLSSESTVSRIRTEHFPLTLESARPSHTSQYLCASTSRLGLNTEAFFGQGTRLTVV.

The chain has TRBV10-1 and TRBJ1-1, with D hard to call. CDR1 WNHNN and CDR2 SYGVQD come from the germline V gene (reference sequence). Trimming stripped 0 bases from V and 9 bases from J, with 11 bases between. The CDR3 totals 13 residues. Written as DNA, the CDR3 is TGCGCCAGCAGTGAGTCGAAGGACTGGAAAGCTTTCTTT. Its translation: CASSESKDWKAFF.

This CDR3 is CASSDSPLISGISYEQYF. In nucleotides, the CDR3 is TGTGCCAGCAGTGATTCTCCCCTGATTAGCGGGATAAGCTACGAGCAGTACTTC. The chain uses TRBV2 and TRBJ2-7; 8 nucleotides agree with TRBD2. CDR3 length: 18 residues. Germline V gene lookup returns CDR1 SNHLY and CDR2 FYNNEI. J lost 3 bases, V lost 3 bases, and 16 bases had no gene match. Based on the CDR3 plus reference TRBV2 and TRBJ2-7, the full variable domain is EPEVTQTPSHQVTQMGQEVILRCVPISNHLYFYWYRQILGQKVEFLVSFYNNEISEKSEIFDDQFSVERPDGSNFTLKIRSTKLEDSAMYFCASSDSPLISGISYEQYFGPGTRLTVT.

The CDR3 bases are TGCGCCAGCAGCCAAGAGCCGGGGGGGGCAGCTTATGGCTACACCTTC. It is translated as CASSQEPGGAAYGYTF. This chain joins TRBV4-3 and TRBJ1-2; tentatively, D is TRBD1 (6 bases). Germline-derived CDR1 and CDR2 are LGHNA and YSLEER. The CDR3 is made up of 16 amino acids. Trimming cost V 0 bases and J 5 bases, with 16 bases left between them.

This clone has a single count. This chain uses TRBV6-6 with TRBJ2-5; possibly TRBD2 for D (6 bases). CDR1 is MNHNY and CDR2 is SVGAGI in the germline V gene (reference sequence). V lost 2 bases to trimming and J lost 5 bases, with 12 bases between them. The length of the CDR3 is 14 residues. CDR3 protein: CASSYMVGRETQYF. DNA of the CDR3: TGTGCCAGCAGTTACATGGTTGGGAGGGAGACCCAGTACTTC.

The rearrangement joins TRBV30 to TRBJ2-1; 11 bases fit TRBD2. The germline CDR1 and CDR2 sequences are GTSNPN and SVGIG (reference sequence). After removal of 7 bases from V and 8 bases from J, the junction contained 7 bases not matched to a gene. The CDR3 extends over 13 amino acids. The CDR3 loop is CALTSGMGYEQFF. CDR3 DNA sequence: TGTGCCTTGACTAGCGGGATGGGCTATGAGCAGTTCTTC.

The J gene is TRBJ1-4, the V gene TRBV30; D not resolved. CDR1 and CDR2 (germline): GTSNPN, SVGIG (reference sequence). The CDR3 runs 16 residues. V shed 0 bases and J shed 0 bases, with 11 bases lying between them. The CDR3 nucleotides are TGTGCCTGGAGTGTAGACCCGCGGGCAACTAATGAAAAACTGTTTTTT. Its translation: CAWSVDPRATNEKLFF. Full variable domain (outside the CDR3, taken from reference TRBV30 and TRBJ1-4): SQTIHQWPATLVQPVGSPLSLECTVEGTSNPNLYWYRQAAGRGLQLLFYSVGIGQISSEVPQNLSASRPQDRQFILSSKKLLLSDSGFYLCAWSVDPRATNEKLFFGSGTQLSVL.

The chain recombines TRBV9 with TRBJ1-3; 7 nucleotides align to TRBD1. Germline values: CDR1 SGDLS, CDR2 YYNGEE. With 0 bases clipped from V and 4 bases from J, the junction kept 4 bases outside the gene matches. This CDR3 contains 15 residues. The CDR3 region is CASSVDRTGGNTIYF. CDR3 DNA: TGTGCCAGCAGCGTAGACAGGACAGGAGGAAACACCATATATTTT. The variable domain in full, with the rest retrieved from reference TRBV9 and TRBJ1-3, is DSGVTQTPKHLITATGQRVTLRCSPRSGDLSVYWYQQSLDQGLQFLIQYYNGEERAKGNILERFSAQQFPDLHSELNLSSLELGDSALYFCASSVDRTGGNTIYFGEGSWLTVV.

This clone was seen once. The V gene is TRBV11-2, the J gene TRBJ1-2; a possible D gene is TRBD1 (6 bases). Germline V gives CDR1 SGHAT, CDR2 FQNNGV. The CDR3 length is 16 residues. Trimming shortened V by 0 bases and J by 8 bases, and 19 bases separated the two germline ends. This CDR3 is CASSLDTTGMIRGYTF. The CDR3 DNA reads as TGTGCCAGCAGCTTAGACACTACAGGGATGATCCGCGGCTACACCTTC.

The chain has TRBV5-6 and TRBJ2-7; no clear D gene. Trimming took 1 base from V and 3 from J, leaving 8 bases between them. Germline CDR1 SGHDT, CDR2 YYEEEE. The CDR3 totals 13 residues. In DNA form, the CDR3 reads TGTGCCAGCAGCTTGCTCAGAAACTACGAGCAGTACTTC. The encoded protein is CASSLLRNYEQYF. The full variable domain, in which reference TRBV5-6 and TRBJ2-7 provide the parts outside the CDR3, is DAGVTQSPTHLIKTRGQQVTLRCSPKSGHDTVSWYQQALGQGPQFIFQYYEEEERQRGNFPDRFSGHQFPNYSSELNVNALLLGDSALYLCASSLLRNYEQYFGPGTRLTVT.

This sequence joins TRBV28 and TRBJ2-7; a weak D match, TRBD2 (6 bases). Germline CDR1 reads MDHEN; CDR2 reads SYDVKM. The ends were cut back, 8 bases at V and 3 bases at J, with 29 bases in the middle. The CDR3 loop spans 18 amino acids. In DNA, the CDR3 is TGTGCCAGCTACCAAGGCGGGACCAACTCAAAAACCCACTACGAGCAGTACTTC. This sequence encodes CASYQGGTNSKTHYEQYF.

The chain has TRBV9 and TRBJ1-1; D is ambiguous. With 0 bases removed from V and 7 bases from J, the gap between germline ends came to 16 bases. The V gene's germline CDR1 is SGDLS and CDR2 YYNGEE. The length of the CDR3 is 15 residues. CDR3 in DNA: TGTGCCAGCAGCGTAGTAGGAGAGGAAGGGAGTGAAGCTTTCTTT. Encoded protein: CASSVVGEEGSEAFF.

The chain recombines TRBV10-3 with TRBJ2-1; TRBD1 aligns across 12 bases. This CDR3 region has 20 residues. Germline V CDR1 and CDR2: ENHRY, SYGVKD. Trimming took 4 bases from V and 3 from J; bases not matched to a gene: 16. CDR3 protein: CAISVGGLMGQGADYNEQFF. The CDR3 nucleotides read TGTGCCATCAGTGTTGGGGGTTTGATGGGACAGGGGGCCGACTACAATGAGCAGTTCTTC.

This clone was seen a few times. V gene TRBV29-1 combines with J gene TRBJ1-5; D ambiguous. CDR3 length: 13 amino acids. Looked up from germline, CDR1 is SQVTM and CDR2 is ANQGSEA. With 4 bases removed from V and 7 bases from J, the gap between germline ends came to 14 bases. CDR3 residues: CSVVSGSGQPQHF. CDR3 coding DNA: TGCAGCGTTGTGTCAGGATCTGGGCAGCCCCAGCATTTT. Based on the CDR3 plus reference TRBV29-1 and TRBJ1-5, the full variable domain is SAVISQKPSRDICQRGTSLTIQCQVDSQVTMMFWYRQQPGQSLTLIATANQGSEATYESGFVIDKFPISRPNLTFSTLTVSNMSPEDSSIYLCSVVSGSGQPQHFGDGTRLSIL.

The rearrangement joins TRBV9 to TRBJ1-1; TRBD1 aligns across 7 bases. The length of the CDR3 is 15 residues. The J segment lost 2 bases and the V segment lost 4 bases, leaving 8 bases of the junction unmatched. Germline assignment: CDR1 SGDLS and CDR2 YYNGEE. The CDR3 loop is CASSSRGTANTEAFF. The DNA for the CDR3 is TGTGCCAGCAGCTCCCGGGGGACAGCCAACACTGAAGCTTTCTTT. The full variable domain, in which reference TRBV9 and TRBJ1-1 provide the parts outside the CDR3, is DSGVTQTPKHLITATGQRVTLRCSPRSGDLSVYWYQQSLDQGLQFLIQYYNGEERAKGNILERFSAQQFPDLHSELNLSSLELGDSALYFCASSSRGTANTEAFFGQGTRLTVV.

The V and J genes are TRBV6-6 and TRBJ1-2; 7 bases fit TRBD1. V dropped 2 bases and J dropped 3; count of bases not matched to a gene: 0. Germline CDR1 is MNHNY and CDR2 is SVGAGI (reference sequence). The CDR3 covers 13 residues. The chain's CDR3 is CASSYGTDYGYTF. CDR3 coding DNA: TGTGCCAGCAGTTACGGGACAGACTATGGCTACACCTTC.

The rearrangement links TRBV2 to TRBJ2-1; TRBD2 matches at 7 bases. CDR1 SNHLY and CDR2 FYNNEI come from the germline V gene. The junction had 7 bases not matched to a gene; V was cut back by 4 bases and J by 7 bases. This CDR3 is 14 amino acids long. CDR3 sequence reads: CASSVQRDGNEQFF. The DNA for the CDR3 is TGTGCCAGCAGTGTACAGCGGGACGGGAATGAGCAGTTCTTC.